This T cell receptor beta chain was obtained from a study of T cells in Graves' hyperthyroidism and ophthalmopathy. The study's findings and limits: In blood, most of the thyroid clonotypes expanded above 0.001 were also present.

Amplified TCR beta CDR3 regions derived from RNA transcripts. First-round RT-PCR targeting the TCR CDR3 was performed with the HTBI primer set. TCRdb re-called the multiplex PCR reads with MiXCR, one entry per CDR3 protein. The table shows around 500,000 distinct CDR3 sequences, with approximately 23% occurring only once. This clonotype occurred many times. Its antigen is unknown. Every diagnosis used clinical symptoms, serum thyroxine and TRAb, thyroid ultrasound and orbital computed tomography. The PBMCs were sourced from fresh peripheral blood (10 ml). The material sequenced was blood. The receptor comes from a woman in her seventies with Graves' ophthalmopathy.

The CDR3 reads CASRPGGGIHGYTF. CDR3 nucleotides: TGTGCCAGCAGGCCGGGGGGGGGGATCCATGGCTACACCTTC. V is TRBV2 and J is TRBJ1-2; D possibly corresponds to TRBD1 (5 bases). With 6 bases removed from V and 6 bases from J, the gap between germline ends came to 17 bases. The CDR3 length is 14 residues. Germline V lookup: CDR1 SNHLY, CDR2 FYNNEI.